These T cell receptor beta chains were read from a single sample in a study of T-cell reconstitution after alpha-beta-depleted transplantation in children. TCRdb re-derived calls from the PCR reads in MiXCR, one entry per CDR3 protein. The table includes about 900,000 distinct CDR3 sequences, roughly 29% detected once. The sequencing here drew on PBMCs, mostly from graft donor cells, taken 360 days after TCRalphabeta/CD19-depleted stem cell transplant. Receptor source: a boy younger than two who had a stem cell transplant for SCID, so the T cells may come from the graft donor. The CDR3 runs from the conserved cysteine through the conserved F or W. Fields, in order: CDR3 length, V gene, clone size, D gene, J gene, CDR3 DNA, CDR3 protein. The D gene is left open where the match is weak. Clone size is not always given. Where it is, it says once, few, many or a class for expanded clones.

14,TRBV29-1,-,-,TRBJ1-2,TGCAGCGTTCATCAGGAGGGGCGCGACTATGGCTACACCTTC,CSVHQEGRDYGYTF
16,TRBV7-2,-,-,TRBJ2-2,TGTGCCAGCAGCCCCCTGGCAGGTCGGAACACCGGGAAGCTGTTTTTT,CASSPLAGRNTGKLFF
15,TRBV10-3,-,-,TRBJ2-1,TGTGCCATCAGGGGGACACGAAGCTCCTACAATGAGCAGTTCTTC,CAIRGTRSSYNEQFF
16,TRBV5-8,few,-,TRBJ1-6,TGTGCCAGCAGCCCGAACCCTCGGGCTGGAAATTCACCCCTCCACTTT,CASSPNPRAGNSPLHF
18,TRBV5-1,-,TRBD2,TRBJ2-1,TGCGCCAGCAGCCTTGGACTAGCGGGGGGGACCTTTTACAATGAGCAGTTCTTC,CASSLGLAGGTFYNEQFF
14,TRBV5-1,-,-,TRBJ2-7,TGCGCCAGCAGCTTGGTGGACAGAAGATACGAGCAGTACTTC,CASSLVDRRYEQYF
16,TRBV27,-,-,TRBJ2-7,TGTGCCAGCAGTTTAGGTGGGGGGGCCAGGGTCTACGAGCAGTACTTC,CASSLGGGARVYEQYF
15,TRBV7-9,few,-,TRBJ2-4,TGTGCCAGCAGCTTATGGGGGGCTGGCAAAAACATTCAGTACTTC,CASSLWGAGKNIQYF
12,TRBV12-3/TRBV12-4,-,-,TRBJ2-1,TGTGCCAGCAGTTTAACACCCATGGAGCAGTTCTTC,CASSLTPMEQFF
15,TRBV2,-,TRBD1,TRBJ2-7,TGTGCCAGCAGTGAACTGGGACAGGGGATCTACGAGCAGTACTTC,CASSELGQGIYEQYF
18,TRBV5-1,-,TRBD1,TRBJ1-3,TGCGCCAGCAGCTTGGTCTTAACAGGGGGATTCTCTGGAAACACCATATATTTT,CASSLVLTGGFSGNTIYF
17,TRBV4-3,many,TRBD2,TRBJ2-1,TGCGCCAGCAGCCAAGATGCGTCACGGGGGGGCTACAATGAGCAGTTCTTC,CASSQDASRGGYNEQFF
15,TRBV6-1,-,-,TRBJ2-6,TGTGCCAGCCAAACGGGCGGAGCTGGGGCCAACGTCCTGACTTTC,CASQTGGAGANVLTF
13,TRBV6-2/TRBV6-3,once,-,TRBJ1-5,TGTGCCAGCAGCGACAGGCTCAATCAGCCCCAGCATTTT,CASSDRLNQPQHF
15,TRBV7-3,-,-,TRBJ2-5,TGTGCCAGCAGCTTGGCCGGGACAAAGCAAGAGACCCAGTACTTC,CASSLAGTKQETQYF
15,TRBV6-1,-,-,TRBJ2-7,TGTGCCAGCAGCTTCAAGGAAATTAGGGTGAGCGAGCAGTACTTC,CASSFKEIRVSEQYF
15,TRBV6-6,few,TRBD2,TRBJ2-2,TGTGCCAGCCGATCTAGCGGGGGGGCCACCGGGGAGCTGTTTTTT,CASRSSGGATGELFF
15,TRBV12-3/TRBV12-4,-,TRBD1,TRBJ1-5,TGTGCCAGCAGTCCGGGACAGGGGGCCGAACAGCCCCAGCATTTT,CASSPGQGAEQPQHF
12,TRBV2,-,-,TRBJ1-5,TGTGCCAGCAGTGAAAGGGGATCGCCCCAGCATTTT,CASSERGSPQHF
13,TRBV7-2,-,TRBD1,TRBJ2-7,TGTGCCAGCAGCCAACGACAGGGTTACGAGCAGTACTTC,CASSQRQGYEQYF
15,TRBV4-1,-,TRBD1,TRBJ2-5,TGCGCCAGCAGCCAAGAAGGGACAGGGGGACAGACCCAGTACTTC,CASSQEGTGGQTQYF
15,TRBV5-1,-,-,TRBJ2-2,TGCGCCAGCAAATCTGTCCAGACCAACACCGGGGAGCTGTTTTTT,CASKSVQTNTGELFF
17,TRBV10-3,-,TRBD1,TRBJ2-1,TGTGCCATCAGTGGCTTCCCGGACAGGGGAGGCGACAATGAGCAGTTCTTC,CAISGFPDRGGDNEQFF
15,TRBV12-3/TRBV12-4,few,-,TRBJ2-2,TGTGCCAGCAGTTTGGTCGCAAATTTCGGCGGGGAGCTGTTTTTT,CASSLVANFGGELFF
14,TRBV12-3/TRBV12-4,few,TRBD1,TRBJ2-7,TGTGCCAGCAGTTCGGACAGGGTTTCGCACGAGCAGTACTTC,CASSSDRVSHEQYF
15,TRBV14,-,-,TRBJ2-7,TGTGCCAGCAGCCAATCACAGGGTAAGGTCTACGAGCAGTACTTC,CASSQSQGKVYEQYF
14,TRBV12-3/TRBV12-4,-,-,TRBJ2-3,TGTGCCAGCAGTCCTGGACGGGGAATGGATACGCAGTATTTT,CASSPGRGMDTQYF
11,TRBV7-9,-,-,TRBJ2-7,TGTGCCAGCACACCTCTCTACGAGCAGTACTTC,CASTPLYEQYF
15,TRBV6-2/TRBV6-3,few,-,TRBJ1-6,TGTGCCAGCAGTAAACTAGGAGGATCGGCGTCACCCCTCCACTTT,CASSKLGGSASPLHF
19,TRBV6-2/TRBV6-3,-,TRBD2,TRBJ2-1,TGTGCCAGCAGTTACTCGAAACCGAAAACTAGCGGGGGGGGATCTGAGCAGTTCTTC,CASSYSKPKTSGGGSEQFF
15,TRBV20-1,-,-,TRBJ1-6,TGCAGTGCTAGAGATTATGGCAGGGGTAATTCACCCCTCCACTTT,CSARDYGRGNSPLHF
11,TRBV29-1,-,-,TRBJ2-7,TGCAGCGTTCCGACGGGGAACGAGCAGTACTTC,CSVPTGNEQYF
14,TRBV4-3,-,-,TRBJ2-5,TGCGCCAGCAGCCCGCAGTCATTCGGATCGACCCAGTACTTC,CASSPQSFGSTQYF
13,TRBV6-5,few,-,TRBJ1-6,TGTGCCAGCAGTTCCCTAATTAATTCACCCCTCCACTTT,CASSSLINSPLHF
15,TRBV5-1,few,TRBD1,TRBJ2-7,TGCGCCAGCAGCTTGGACGGACAGGGAAGCTACGAGCAGTACTTC,CASSLDGQGSYEQYF
14,TRBV3-1,many,-,TRBJ2-7,TGTGCCAGCAGCCCTGGTGGTAGGCTCTCCGAGCAGTACTTC,CASSPGGRLSEQYF
14,TRBV15,few,-,TRBJ1-2,TGTGCCACCAGCTCTTTCGGCGGGGGGTATGGCTACACCTTC,CATSSFGGGYGYTF
13,TRBV6-2/TRBV6-3,-,-,TRBJ1-2,TGTGCCAGCAGCCCGACAACCCGAGGGGGCTACACCTTC,CASSPTTRGGYTF
15,TRBV10-3,few,TRBD1,TRBJ1-6,TGTGCCATCAGAGACAACAGGGGAATAAACTCACCCCTCCACTTT,CAIRDNRGINSPLHF
13,TRBV6-5,few,-,TRBJ2-7,TGTGCCAGCAGTTACCTACAGGCTTACGAGCAGTACTTC,CASSYLQAYEQYF
12,TRBV7-9,-,-,TRBJ2-2,TGTGCCAGCATCTCGTTTGGCGGGGAGCTGTTTTTT,CASISFGGELFF
15,TRBV4-2,few,-,TRBJ2-7,TGTGCCAGCAGCCAAGGACCCAAGGCCGGACACGAGCAGTACTTC,CASSQGPKAGHEQYF
15,TRBV7-9,few,TRBD2,TRBJ2-7,TGTGCCAGCAGCACCTCCGGGACTAACTCCTACGAGCAGTACTTC,CASSTSGTNSYEQYF
13,TRBV27,few,-,TRBJ2-3,TGTGCCAGCAGCCCTGGGGCAGGAGATACGCAGTATTTT,CASSPGAGDTQYF
13,TRBV5-1,-,TRBD1,TRBJ2-7,TGCGCCAGCAATCGGGACAGGGGCCACGAGCAGTACTTC,CASNRDRGHEQYF
15,TRBV6-5,-,-,TRBJ2-1,TGTGCCAGCAGTTACCGGGACGGGAACTACAATGAGCAGTTCTTC,CASSYRDGNYNEQFF
15,TRBV7-2,few,TRBD2,TRBJ2-1,TGTGCCAGCAGCTTAGAGTCGGGGAGGGGAAATGAGCAGTTCTTC,CASSLESGRGNEQFF
14,TRBV5-1,-,-,TRBJ2-3,TGCGCCAGCAGCTTGGTAGGGCAGGATGATACGCAGTATTTT,CASSLVGQDDTQYF
13,TRBV29-1,-,TRBD1,TRBJ1-4,TGCAGCGTTCCCGGGACAGGGGTTGAAAAACTGTTTTTT,CSVPGTGVEKLFF
17,TRBV11-2,-,-,TRBJ2-6,TGTGCCAGCAGTTGGGGGGCCGTTGGCTCTGGGGCCAACGTCCTGACTTTC,CASSWGAVGSGANVLTF
16,TRBV12-3/TRBV12-4,once,-,TRBJ2-3,TGTGCCAGCACCACAGGAGGGGGACTGTCCACAGATACGCAGTATTTT,CASTTGGGLSTDTQYF
15,TRBV4-1,once,TRBD2,TRBJ2-7,TGCGCCAGCAGCCAAGTAACTAGCGGAACCTACGAGCAGTACTTC,CASSQVTSGTYEQYF
13,TRBV11-2,-,-,TRBJ2-7,TGTGCCAGCAGCTTAGATCCCGACTACGAGCAGTACTTC,CASSLDPDYEQYF
13,TRBV12-3/TRBV12-4,-,-,TRBJ2-2,TGTGCCAGCAGTTTTGGGAGCCCCGGGGAGCTGTTTTTT,CASSFGSPGELFF
16,TRBV4-1,-,-,TRBJ1-2,TGCGCCAGCAGCCAAGTGGGGGCAGAAAGTAACTATGGCTACACCTTC,CASSQVGAESNYGYTF
15,TRBV20-1,-,-,TRBJ2-7,TGCAGTGCTAGTGCCCCGGGCCCCACAGTCTACGAGCAGTACTTC,CSASAPGPTVYEQYF
14,TRBV20-1,-,TRBD2,TRBJ2-1,TGCAGTGCGCATACTAGCGGGACGAACAATGAGCAGTTCTTC,CSAHTSGTNNEQFF
13,TRBV20-1,-,-,TRBJ2-5,TGCAGTGCGGAGGGCAGGGCCCAAGAGACCCAGTACTTC,CSAEGRAQETQYF
16,TRBV20-1,-,TRBD2,TRBJ2-7,TGCTGTGCTAGAGATGCGGGGGGCGCAGGAGCTTACGAGCAGTACTTC,CCARDAGGAGAYEQYF
14,TRBV12-3/TRBV12-4,many,TRBD2,TRBJ2-1,TGTGCCAGCAGTTTAACCGGGGGGTACAATGAGCAGTTCTTC,CASSLTGGYNEQFF